The present entry profiles one T cell receptor beta chain with its context. Its antigen is unknown. TCRdb used MiXCR to reprocess the 5' RACE reads, holding one entry per CDR3 protein. The profile shows some 260,000 distinct CDR3 sequences, about a sixth of them singletons. The record originates from a study of T-cell memory formation after mild COVID-19. Study at large: Clustering of TCRs was largely donor specific.

General study findings and limits: Contracting CD4+ clones sat mainly in CM and EM; CD8+ in EMRA. Whether day 37 second-wave clones are SARS-CoV-2-specific was not confirmed. Contracting clones from day 15 to 85 had balanced CD4/CD8; later expanders favoured CD4+.

Germline CDR1 reads DFQATT; CDR2 reads SNEGSKA (reference sequence). The CDR3 spans 13 residues. J was trimmed by 5 bases and V by 4 bases; bases with no gene match: 4. The material sequenced was PBMCs or a T cell subset sorted from them (not recorded which). The chain recombines TRBV20-1 with TRBJ2-1, with TRBD1 matching 8 bases. This receptor was identified in a young man who had mild COVID-19 (a few samples of this study predate the infection). Cell type and time point are not known. This CDR3 reads CSATGGAHNEQFF. CDR3 DNA sequence: TGCAGTGCTACAGGGGGCGCCCACAATGAGCAGTTCTTC.